The present T cell receptor beta chain was sequenced within a study of kidney transplant recipient with SARS-CoV-2 infection. TCRdb reprocessed the reads via MiXCR and lists one record per CDR3 protein. The data hold about 240,000 distinct CDR3 sequences, with 29% observed a single time. This clonotype was seen many times. V was pared by 2 bases and J by 5 bases, with 10 bases between. This CDR3 region has 14 residues. CDR1 and CDR2 (germline): SGHDN, FVKESK. The TCR comes from a male patient between 25 and 39 years old who had COVID-19 and was a kidney transplant recipient. Some of the T cells might come from the graft donor. The sequenced sample was a blood sample, obtained at baseline and between days 110 and 120 from a kidney transplant recipient. The rearrangement uses TRBV14 and TRBJ2-1; TRBD2 is a possible D gene (5 bases). The CDR3 sequence is CASSQLTGNNEQFF. The CDR3 DNA reads TGTGCCAGCAGCCAATTGACGGGAAACAATGAGCAGTTCTTC.